A single sample gave rise to the 28 T cell receptor beta chains below, sequenced in a study of blood T cell repertoires in COVID-19 (dated by TCRdb to 2019 to 2021). The method was the immunoSEQ multiplex PCR assay. TCRdb took over this immuneACCESS table, retaining in-frame rearrangements with V and J assigned. Such tables are incomplete; in checked studies, under half of the missing clones stem from an unresolved V gene, and the remainder is unexplained. The sample includes about 260,000 clones, with around 87% observed a single time. The ten largest clonotypes hold about 2.1% of the sample. The sequencing sample was made of peripheral blood. These receptors were collected from a woman aged 50 to 60 with acute or convalescent COVID-19.

The V gene is TRBV5-1, the J gene TRBJ2-7, with 7 bases that match TRBD1. J lost 5 bases, V lost 4 bases, and 9 bases had no gene match. The CDR3 totals 14 residues. Germline V gene sequence: CDR1 SGHRS, CDR2 YFSETQ. CDR3 in DNA: TGCGCCAGCAGCGCTTCCTTGACAGGGCACGAGCAGTACTTC. As protein: CASSASLTGHEQYF. The whole variable domain, remainder taken from reference TRBV5-1 and TRBJ2-7, is KAGVTQTPRYLIKTRGQQVTLSCSPISGHRSVSWYQQTPGQGLQFLFEYFSETQRNKGNFPGRFSGRQFSNSRSEMNVSTLELGDSALYLCASSASLTGHEQYFGPGTRLTVT.

V usage is TRBV19 and J usage is TRBJ1-2; D unresolved. V was shortened by 7 bases and J by 5 bases, with 11 bases between the two germline ends. The CDR3 has 12 amino acids. Germline CDR1 LNHDA, CDR2 SQIVND (reference sequence). The CDR3 coding sequence is TGTGCCAGTACCTGGGGAGGGTATGGCTACACCTTC. Translation gives CASTWGGYGYTF.

CDR3 sequence (DNA): TGTGCCAGCAGCTCCAGGGGACAGGGGAGAAATACGCAGTATTTT. Translation: CASSSRGQGRNTQYF. The chain combines TRBV5-6 with TRBJ2-3, with 10 bases matching TRBD1. V shed 3 bases and J 7 bases; nucleotides not matched to a gene: 8. The CDR3 runs 15 residues. The germline V gene has CDR1 SGHDT and CDR2 YYEEEE.

V gene TRBV18 combines with J gene TRBJ2-1; D remains unclear. This CDR3 has 13 amino acids. Germline V gene lookup returns CDR1 KGHSH and CDR2 LQKENI. V lost 3 bases and J lost 1, with 4 bases in between. CDR3 amino acids: CASSPPSYNEQFF. The DNA for the CDR3 is TGTGCCAGCTCACCCCCATCCTACAATGAGCAGTTCTTC.

The rearrangement links TRBV19 to TRBJ2-1, with 10 bases that match TRBD2. CDR3 length equals 15 residues. Germline-derived CDR1 and CDR2 are LNHDA and SQIVND (reference sequence). The ends lost 4 bases at V and 5 bases at J; junction bases unmatched: 5. The CDR3 loop reads CASSTSGTSDNEQFF. The CDR3 DNA reads TGTGCCAGTAGTACCAGTGGGACTAGCGACAATGAGCAGTTCTTC. The whole variable domain, remainder taken from reference TRBV19 and TRBJ2-1, is DGGITQSPKYLFRKEGQNVTLSCEQNLNHDAMYWYRQDPGQGLRLIYYSQIVNDFQKGDIAEGYSVSREKKESFPLTVTSAQKNPTAFYLCASSTSGTSDNEQFFGPGTRLTVL.

This chain joins TRBV5-1 and TRBJ2-2; the D gene is possibly TRBD1 (5 bases). The germline V gene encodes CDR1 SGHRS and CDR2 YFSETQ. Trimming took 6 bases from V and 3 from J, leaving 21 bases between them. The CDR3 covers 17 residues. The CDR3 is CASTYSRLQGDTGELFF. The CDR3 nucleotides are TGCGCCAGCACCTACTCCCGACTCCAGGGCGACACCGGGGAGCTGTTTTTT.

This chain joins TRBV7-9 and TRBJ2-2; D gene ambiguous. V was shortened by 1 base and J by 5 bases, with 8 bases between the two germline ends. Germline loops: CDR1 SEHNR, CDR2 FQNEAQ (reference sequence). The CDR3 consists of 14 residues. The CDR3 DNA reads TGTGCCAGCAGCTTAGATGCACTTACCGGGGAGCTGTTTTTT. Residues: CASSLDALTGELFF.

In nucleotides, the CDR3 is TGTGCCAGCAGCTTAGTTTCGCCCCGGGGGGCGAAGTTGACTGAAGCTTTCTTT. It yields the protein CASSLVSPRGAKLTEAFF. This chain connects TRBV11-2 to TRBJ1-1; perhaps TRBD1 as D (6 bases). Germline V gene data show CDR1 as SGHAT and CDR2 as FQNNGV. CDR3 size: 18 residues. Trimming cost V 1 base and J 5 bases, with 23 bases left between them.

The chain links TRBV11-2 to TRBJ2-7; 9 bases line up with TRBD2. This CDR3 is 15 amino acids long. Germline-derived CDR1 and CDR2 are SGHAT and FQNNGV. V gave up 4 bases and J gave up 3 bases; unmatched junction bases: 7. For the CDR3, the DNA is TGTGCCAGCAGCTATGGGGCGGGAGGGCTCTACGAGCAGTACTTC. Translated: CASSYGAGGLYEQYF.

This clone has just a few counts. The rearrangement joins TRBV6-5 to TRBJ1-2; 7 bases match TRBD1. The CDR3 runs 13 residues. The germline V gene has CDR1 MNHEY and CDR2 SVGAGI. J gave up 2 bases and V 8 bases, and 5 bases lay outside the gene matches. The CDR3 nucleotides read TGTGCCAGCTTGAAGACAGGGAACTATGGCTACACCTTC. It encodes CASLKTGNYGYTF.

The V gene is TRBV5-1, the J gene TRBJ2-1, with TRBD1 identical over 9 bases. The CDR3 spans 14 residues. CDR1 is SGHRS, CDR2 YFSETQ, per germline. J was trimmed by 8 bases and V by 4 bases; bases with no gene match: 7. The CDR3 coding sequence is TGCGCCAGCAGCACCCGGACAGGGGCCCATGAGCAGTTCTTC. This sequence encodes CASSTRTGAHEQFF.

The rearrangement uses TRBV7-2 and TRBJ1-3, with D maybe TRBD1 (5 bases). Germline-derived CDR1 and CDR2 are SGHTA and FQGNSA. The CDR3 runs to 16 residues. The V and J ends lost 5 bases and 0 bases respectively, with 14 bases between them. CDR3 amino acids: CASSQGGDLSGNTIYF. As DNA, the CDR3 is TGTGCCAGCAGCCAGGGCGGGGATCTCTCTGGAAACACCATATATTTT. The variable domain in full, completed from reference TRBV7-2 and TRBJ1-3, reads GAGVSQSPSNKVTEKGKDVELRCDPISGHTALYWYRQSLGQGLEFLIYFQGNSAPDKSGLPSDRFSAERTGGSVSTLTIQRTQQEDSAVYLCASSQGGDLSGNTIYFGEGSWLTVV.

This clone was detected only once. The chain joins TRBV7-2 to TRBJ2-3; D is unresolved. Germline lookup yields CDR1 SGHTA and CDR2 FQGNSA. Trimming stripped 2 bases from V and 5 bases from J, with 5 bases between. The CDR3 runs 12 residues. The CDR3, as DNA: TGTGCCAGCAGCTTACTTTTAGATACGCAGTATTTT. Protein product: CASSLLLDTQYF.

The gene calls are TRBV9 and TRBJ1-2; a weak D match, TRBD1 (6 bases). The CDR3 runs 14 residues. Trimming removed 4 bases from V and 2 bases from J, with 12 bases in between. In germline, CDR1 is SGDLS, CDR2 YYNGEE. The CDR3 sequence: CASSPQGGNYGYTF. CDR3 bases: TGTGCCAGCAGCCCACAGGGCGGGAACTATGGCTACACCTTC.

V usage is TRBV19 and J usage is TRBJ2-1; TRBD2 is a possible D gene (6 bases). V shed 7 bases and J shed 1 base, with 8 bases lying between them. The CDR3 runs 13 residues. CDR1 and CDR2 (germline): LNHDA, SQIVND (reference sequence). CDR3 sequence reads: CASNRGSYNEQFF. As DNA, the CDR3 is TGTGCCAGTAACCGGGGGTCCTACAATGAGCAGTTCTTC.

The chain recombines TRBV6-5 with TRBJ2-4, with TRBD2 matching over 9 bases. CDR1 is MNHEY and CDR2 is SVGAGI in the germline V gene. There are 14 residues in the CDR3. The CDR3 coding sequence is TGTGCGGCAGCGTCGGCGGGAGGGAAAAACATTCAGTACTTC. Translated: CAAASAGGKNIQYF.

The gene calls are TRBV7-3 and TRBJ2-7; possibly TRBD2 for D (6 bases). The CDR3 extends over 13 amino acids. In germline, CDR1 is SGHTA, CDR2 FQGTGA. V was trimmed by 4 bases and J by 3 bases, leaving 10 bases between them. DNA of the CDR3: TGTGCCAGCAGCTCGGGACTTAACTACGAGCAGTACTTC. Translating gives CASSSGLNYEQYF.

This sequence joins TRBV10-3 and TRBJ2-7, with 9 bases fitting TRBD1. J lost 6 bases, V lost 3 bases, and 6 bases had no gene match. The CDR3 has 14 amino acids. Germline assignment: CDR1 ENHRY and CDR2 SYGVKD. In DNA form, the CDR3 reads TGTGCCATCAGTGAAATACAGGGGGCAGGCGAGCAGTACTTC. It translates to CAISEIQGAGEQYF.

The chain uses TRBV9 and TRBJ2-1; D might be TRBD1 (6 bases). Per the germline V gene, CDR1 is SGDLS and CDR2 is YYNGEE. CDR3 size: 15 residues. V shed 0 bases and J shed 3 bases, with 10 bases lying between them. DNA for the CDR3: TGTGCCAGCAGCGTAGAGGGGGACATCTACAATGAGCAGTTCTTC. Protein sequence: CASSVEGDIYNEQFF.

This clone has a handful of counts. V usage is TRBV2 and J usage is TRBJ1-5; TRBD1 matches at 10 bases. Germline assignment: CDR1 SNHLY and CDR2 FYNNEI. V lost 6 bases and J lost 1; bases outside the gene matches: 3. The length of the CDR3 is 15 residues. This chain's CDR3 is CASSRDRGSNQPQHF. Written as DNA, the CDR3 is TGTGCCAGCAGCCGGGACAGGGGAAGCAATCAGCCCCAGCATTTT.

The chain has TRBV6-5 and TRBJ2-3; the match to TRBD2 covers 8 bases. V shed 2 bases, J shed 3 bases, and the junction held 4 bases outside the gene matches. Germline loops: CDR1 MNHEY, CDR2 SVGAGI. The CDR3 consists of 15 residues. The CDR3: CASSYDGRATDTQYF. CDR3 nucleotide sequence: TGTGCCAGCAGTTACGACGGGAGGGCGACAGATACGCAGTATTTT.

The genes are TRBV28 and TRBJ2-7, with 10 bases lining up with TRBD1. Germline CDR1 and CDR2: MDHEN and SYDVKM. Trimming removed 4 bases from V and 1 base from J; junction bases left unmatched: 10. The CDR3 covers 17 residues. CDR3 sequence reads: CASSSFEGTGVSYEQYF. The DNA of the CDR3 is TGTGCCAGCAGTTCATTCGAAGGGACAGGGGTGTCCTACGAGCAGTACTTC.

The chain recombines TRBV7-9 with TRBJ1-4, with D tentatively TRBD1 (5 bases). The CDR3 is 14 amino acids. Trimming shortened V by 5 bases and J by 4 bases, and 11 bases separated the two germline ends. Germline values: CDR1 SEHNR, CDR2 FQNEAQ (reference sequence). Here the CDR3 reads CASSPTAFNEKLFF. The CDR3 nucleotides read TGTGCCAGCAGCCCGACAGCCTTTAATGAAAAACTGTTTTTT.

This chain uses TRBV3-1 (or the pseudogene TRBV3-2) with TRBJ1-4; 9 positions agree with TRBD1. Trimming at V came to 3 bases and at J to 2 bases, leaving 13 bases not matched to a gene. Germline loops: CDR1 LGHDT, CDR2 YNNKEL (reference sequence). The CDR3 covers 19 residues. CDR3 protein: CASSHPTSGQGGTNEKLFF. In nucleotides, the CDR3 is TGTGCCAGCAGCCACCCCACTTCGGGACAGGGAGGTACTAATGAAAAACTGTTTTTT.

V gene TRBV3-1 (or the pseudogene TRBV3-2) combines with J gene TRBJ2-7; possibly TRBD2 for D (5 bases). V was trimmed by 0 bases and J by 4 bases, leaving 10 bases between them. The CDR3 is made up of 14 amino acids. From germline, CDR1 is LGHDT and CDR2 YNNKEL (reference sequence). The DNA for the CDR3 is TGTGCCAGCAGCCAAGAGGGCGGGCGGTACGAGCAGTACTTC. As protein: CASSQEGGRYEQYF.

This clone has only one observation. The chain uses TRBV14 and TRBJ2-2; 8 bases line up with TRBD2. The germline gives CDR1 SGHDN, CDR2 FVKESK. CDR3 length: 18 residues. The J segment lost 3 bases and the V segment lost 3 bases, leaving 12 bases of the junction unmatched. The CDR3 DNA reads TGTGCCAGCAGCCACGTTAGGACTAGCCCCGATTACACCGGGGAGCTGTTTTTT. Its protein product is CASSHVRTSPDYTGELFF.

The V call is TRBV13, the J call TRBJ2-1; D uncertain. V dropped 4 bases and J dropped 4 bases, with 5 bases sitting between them. The CDR3 sequence is 12 residues long. Germline-derived CDR1 and CDR2 are PRHDT and FYEKMQ (reference sequence). In DNA form, the CDR3 reads TGTGCCAGCAGCTCCAGGTACAATGAGCAGTTCTTC. The encoded protein is CASSSRYNEQFF.

This chain connects TRBV28 to TRBJ1-5, with 8 bases identical to TRBD1. J lost 1 base, V lost 5 bases, and 4 bases had no gene match. Germline V CDR1 and CDR2: MDHEN, SYDVKM. The length of the CDR3 is 15 residues. The CDR3 nucleotides read TGTGCCAGCAGTCACCGACAGGGGAGCAATCAGCCCCAGCATTTT. Translation gives CASSHRQGSNQPQHF.